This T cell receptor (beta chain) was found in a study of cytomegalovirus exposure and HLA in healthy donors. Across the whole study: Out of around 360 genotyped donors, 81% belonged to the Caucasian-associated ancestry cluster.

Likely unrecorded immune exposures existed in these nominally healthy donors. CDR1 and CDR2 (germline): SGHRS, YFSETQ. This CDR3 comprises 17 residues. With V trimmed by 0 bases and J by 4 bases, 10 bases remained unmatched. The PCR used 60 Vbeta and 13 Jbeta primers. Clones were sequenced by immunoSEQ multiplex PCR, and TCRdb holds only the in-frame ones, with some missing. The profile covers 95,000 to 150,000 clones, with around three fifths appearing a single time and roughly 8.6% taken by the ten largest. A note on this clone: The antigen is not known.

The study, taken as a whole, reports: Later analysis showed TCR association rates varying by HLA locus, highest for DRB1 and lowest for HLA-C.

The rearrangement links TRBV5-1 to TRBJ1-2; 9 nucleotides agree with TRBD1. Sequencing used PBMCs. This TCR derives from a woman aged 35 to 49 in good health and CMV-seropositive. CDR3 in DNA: TGCGCCAGCAGCTTGGGGGACTACAGGGGGCTTGGCTATGGCTACACCTTC. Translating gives CASSLGDYRGLGYGYTF.